A selection of T cell receptor beta chains follows, all from one sample in a study of shared T cell receptors in the human thymus. TCRdb keeps only in-frame clones here, not all; method: immunoSEQ multiplex PCR. This table has about 610,000 clones, roughly 90% appearing once. These same data were also listed under a study on human thymus T cells.

The sequenced material came from thymocytes. Source of these receptors: a boy under two years old with a congenital heart defect. Both conserved end residues are part of each CDR3. The D gene is left open where the match is weak. A clone size is listed for some rows: how often the clone was seen (once, few, many), or a class if it is expanded.

V gene	clone size	J gene	D gene	CDR3 protein	CDR3 DNA
TRBV9	NA	TRBJ1-2	TRBD1	CASSELHPGQGAEGYTF	TGTGCCAGCAGCGAACTCCACCCTGGACAGGGGGCTGAGGGCTACACCTTC
TRBV28	NA	TRBJ1-1	NA	CASRALLGARGIEAFF	TGTGCCAGCCGCGCGCTCCTCGGGGCCCGGGGGATAGAAGCTTTCTTT
TRBV4-3	NA	TRBJ2-1	TRBD2	CASSQDTSGREQTYNEQFF	TGCGCCAGCAGCCAAGATACTAGCGGGAGGGAACAGACCTACAATGAGCAGTTCTTC
TRBV27	once	TRBJ2-3	TRBD1	CASSPHRDRGTDTQYF	TGTGCCAGCAGTCCACACCGGGACAGGGGGACAGATACGCAGTATTTT
TRBV4-1	NA	TRBJ1-5	TRBD1	CASSHHTGARNQPQHF	TGCGCCAGCAGCCATCATACAGGGGCTCGAAATCAGCCCCAGCATTTT
TRBV6-4	NA	TRBJ2-1	NA	CASSDGYEQFF	TGTGCCAGCAGTGACGGCTATGAGCAGTTCTTC
TRBV28	NA	TRBJ2-7	NA	CASSLISPPEQYF	TGTGCCAGCAGTCTTATATCCCCCCCCGAGCAGTACTTC
TRBV28	NA	TRBJ2-3	TRBD2	CASSLWGTKADTQYF	TGTGCCAGCAGTTTATGGGGGACTAAGGCTGATACGCAGTATTTT
TRBV6-1	NA	TRBJ2-2	TRBD2	CASSEARGLAHRELFF	TGTGCCAGCAGTGAAGCTCGGGGACTAGCCCATCGGGAGCTGTTTTTT
TRBV4-1	NA	TRBJ1-3	NA	CASSSYTPGSGNTIYF	TGCGCCAGCAGCAGCTATACACCGGGCTCTGGAAACACCATATATTTT
TRBV5-6	NA	TRBJ2-1	NA	CASSLGRRDFWFF	TGTGCCAGCAGCTTAGGACGCCGGGACTTCTGGTTCTTC
TRBV2	NA	TRBJ2-3	NA	CASSGIQTPDTQYF	TGTGCCAGCAGTGGAATTCAGACTCCAGATACGCAGTATTTT
TRBV15	NA	TRBJ2-6	TRBD1	CATSRDAQTGGSSGANVLTF	TGTGCCACCAGCAGAGATGCCCAAACAGGGGGATCGTCTGGGGCCAACGTCCTGACTTTC
TRBV28	NA	TRBJ1-4	NA	CASSRRGQPANEKLFF	TGTGCCAGCAGCAGACGCGGACAGCCCGCTAATGAAAAACTGTTTTTT
TRBV19	NA	TRBJ2-5	NA	CASSSRETQYF	TGTGCCAGTAGTAGCCGGGAGACCCAGTACTTC
TRBV30	NA	TRBJ2-7	TRBD1	CAWSGRQGTTYEQYF	TGTGCCTGGTCCGGGAGACAGGGGACAACCTACGAGCAGTACTTC
TRBV7-9	NA	TRBJ1-2	NA	CASSYRGGRGYTF	TGTGCCAGCAGCTATAGGGGGGGTAGAGGCTACACCTTC
TRBV11-2	NA	TRBJ2-3	NA	CASIPPGGADTQYF	TGTGCCAGCATCCCCCCGGGCGGGGCAGATACGCAGTATTTT
TRBV5-4	NA	TRBJ1-2	NA	CASSFSSGLKGYTF	TGTGCCAGCAGCTTCTCGTCAGGGCTGAAGGGCTACACCTTC
TRBV6-4	NA	TRBJ1-2	NA	CASSLESNYGYTF	TGTGCCAGCAGTCTAGAGAGTAACTATGGCTACACCTTC
TRBV7-4	few	TRBJ1-1	NA	CASSPAATGRGRRDTEAFF	TGTGCCAGCAGCCCAGCAGCTACCGGGCGCGGGAGAAGGGACACTGAAGCTTTCTTT
TRBV4-3	NA	TRBJ1-3	NA	CASSQDRRQWSSGNTIYF	TGCGCCAGCAGCCAAGATAGGAGACAGTGGAGCTCTGGAAACACCATATATTTT
TRBV6-6	NA	TRBJ1-5	NA	CASSYSAGNQPQHF	TGTGCCAGCAGTTACTCGGCCGGCAATCAGCCCCAGCATTTT
TRBV15	NA	TRBJ2-5	TRBD2	CATSSVGAGDLETQYF	TGTGCCACCAGCAGTGTAGGGGCGGGAGATCTGGAGACCCAGTACTTC
TRBV4-1	NA	TRBJ2-3	NA	CASSQDDLAKQYF	TGCGCCAGCAGCCAAGATGACCTAGCGAAGCAGTATTTT
TRBV19	NA	TRBJ2-4	TRBD1	CASSSGQGVAKNIQYF	TGTGCCAGTAGCAGCGGACAGGGGGTTGCCAAAAACATTCAGTACTTC
TRBV11-1	NA	TRBJ2-7	NA	CASSPVAQGTYEQYF	TGTGCCAGCAGCCCCGTGGCACAGGGCACCTACGAGCAGTACTTC
TRBV19	NA	TRBJ2-7	TRBD2	CASSIGSGAYEQYF	TGTGCCAGTAGTATAGGCAGCGGGGCCTACGAGCAGTACTTC
TRBV7-9	NA	TRBJ2-7	NA	CASRDEGTYEQYF	TGTGCCAGCAGGGACGAGGGTACCTACGAGCAGTACTTC
TRBV4-1	NA	TRBJ2-5	NA	CASSQDGRVGQETQYF	TGCGCCAGCAGCCAAGATGGGCGAGTCGGCCAAGAGACCCAGTACTTC
TRBV6-6	once	TRBJ2-3	TRBD2	CASSPTASGVTDTQYF	TGTGCCAGCAGTCCGACCGCTAGCGGAGTCACAGATACGCAGTATTTT
TRBV10-1	NA	TRBJ2-7	TRBD1	CASSEGTGLSAVKGEQYF	TGCGCCAGCAGTGAGGGGACAGGTCTATCAGCGGTCAAGGGCGAGCAGTACTTC
TRBV18	NA	TRBJ2-7	NA	CASSPRGHISKEQYF	TGTGCCAGCTCACCAAGAGGGCACATCAGTAAGGAGCAGTACTTC
TRBV29-1	NA	TRBJ2-1	TRBD2	CSVEFRLAGGLPYNEQFF	TGCAGCGTTGAGTTTCGACTAGCGGGAGGCCTACCCTACAATGAGCAGTTCTTC
TRBV4-3	NA	TRBJ2-1	NA	CASSQDNRARVYNEQFF	TGCGCCAGCAGCCAAGATAACAGGGCTAGGGTCTACAATGAGCAGTTCTTC
TRBV7-6	NA	TRBJ2-2	NA	CASSPRGGANTGELFF	TGTGCCAGCAGCCCTAGGGGGGGCGCGAACACCGGGGAGCTGTTTTTT
TRBV28	NA	TRBJ2-1	NA	CASSLPPVRPSSYNEQFF	TGTGCCAGCAGTTTACCACCCGTGCGGCCCAGTTCCTACAATGAGCAGTTCTTC
TRBV6-1	NA	TRBJ1-5	NA	CASSEAQPQHF	TGTGCCAGCAGTGAGGCTCAGCCCCAGCATTTT
TRBV9	NA	TRBJ1-4	NA	CASSVGRGREATNEKLFF	TGTGCCAGCAGCGTAGGGAGAGGCAGGGAGGCAACTAATGAAAAACTGTTTTTT
TRBV11-2	NA	TRBJ2-1	TRBD1	CASSPGTGRYNEQFF	TGTGCCAGCAGCCCCGGGACAGGTCGTTACAATGAGCAGTTCTTC
TRBV27	NA	TRBJ2-1	TRBD2	CASSSGTRGFPYNEQFF	TGTGCCAGCTCTAGCGGGACCCGTGGGTTCCCCTACAATGAGCAGTTCTTC
TRBV13	once	TRBJ2-1	TRBD2	CASSVAGVGNEQFF	TGTGCCAGCAGCGTAGCGGGAGTTGGGAATGAGCAGTTCTTC
TRBV5-1	NA	TRBJ2-2	NA	CASSYRVGELFF	TGCGCCAGCAGCTACAGGGTCGGGGAGCTGTTTTTT
TRBV4-2	NA	TRBJ2-3	NA	CASSHERRAPGDTQYF	TGTGCCAGCAGCCACGAACGGAGGGCCCCGGGAGATACGCAGTATTTT
TRBV2	NA	TRBJ2-7	NA	CASSELCIEQYF	TGTGCCAGCAGTGAACTCTGTATCGAGCAGTACTTC
TRBV19	NA	TRBJ1-5	TRBD1	CASSIDPGTGNQPQHF	TGTGCCAGTAGTATAGATCCCGGGACAGGGAATCAGCCCCAGCATTTT
TRBV5-4	NA	TRBJ2-3	TRBD1	CASSLDRAGRVGLTTDTQYF	TGTGCCAGCAGCCTTGACAGGGCCGGGCGGGTAGGCCTGACTACAGATACGCAGTATTTT